These T cell receptor beta chains were read from a single sample in a study of CXCR3-negative and CXCR3-positive naive CD8 T cells. TCRdb re-analyzed the 5' RACE reads; it lists each CDR3 protein once, without DNA. The clone table shows 130,000 to 150,000 distinct CDR3 sequences, with the ten largest holding over 0.25%. The sequencing sample was made of naive CXCR3+ CD8+ T cells from blood. These receptor sequences come from a human donor in good health. Some clones in this sample may be carry-over from other donors' samples. The CDR3 runs from the conserved cysteine through the conserved F or W.

>TRBV12-3/TRBV12-4|TRBJ2-1
CASSSADVVAGTYNEQFF
>TRBV29-1|TRBJ1-1
CSVDWTANTEAFF
>TRBV7-3|TRBJ2-3
CASSLGTSGPTTDTQYF
>TRBV7-9|TRBJ2-1
CASSLAAGSYNEQFF
>TRBV12-3/TRBV12-4|TRBJ2-1
CASSSGGGAVNEQFF
>TRBV10-3|TRBJ1-1
CAIREPQGVNTEAFF
>TRBV5-1|TRBJ2-7
CASSGLHSYEQYF
>TRBV9|TRBJ2-7
CASSVGDGGAYEQYF
>TRBV29-1|TRBJ2-7
CSVSGVSYEQYF
>TRBV6-2/TRBV6-3|TRBJ2-1
CASSDRGPPYNEQFF
>TRBV6-1|TRBJ2-2
CASSEMVQDRGGGELFF
>TRBV28|TRBJ1-4
CASSPAGANEKLFF
>TRBV20-1|TRBJ2-5
CSARTATGNQETQYF
>TRBV14|TRBJ1-1
CASSQESAGTEAFF
>TRBV12-5|TRBJ1-5
CASGSVRQPQHF
>TRBV5-5|TRBJ2-1
CASSPEVHEQFF
>TRBV7-9|TRBJ2-7
CASSFWGGEQYF
>TRBV3-1|TRBJ2-7
CASSAGSTNFMDEQYF
>TRBV28|TRBJ2-4
CASSLRSILADIQYF
>TRBV29-1|TRBJ2-1
CSAHLGTGAHNEQFF
>TRBV7-9|TRBJ2-7
CASSCGVDEQYF
>TRBV7-9|TRBJ2-7
CASSPGFSQTASYEQYF
>TRBV6-5|TRBJ1-2
CASSGVSYGYTF